Only a few counts were recorded for the clone carrying this T cell receptor beta chain. The CDR3 covers 16 residues. Germline loops: CDR1 SGHNT, CDR2 YYREEE (reference sequence). The V end was cut by 3 bases, the J end by 0 bases, with 13 bases between. The source of the sample is a study of blood T cell repertoires in COVID-19. Overall study: Researchers got acute and convalescent COVID-19 samples from the United States, Italy and Spain. The analysed material was cDNA or gDNA that came from T cells, B-cell-depleted T cells, or PBMCs.

Study processing details: Researchers report that nucleated cell counts were estimated from reference gene primer amplification. Sequencing used immunoSEQ multiplex PCR; TCRdb keeps in-frame clones, though not all of them. V and J calls and clone size are those listed in that table; D and trimming were worked out from the DNA. The sample consists of approximately 200,000 clones, 75% to 90% of them appearing once. This sequence was found in a human donor with active or convalescent COVID-19. The donor label of this sample is uncertain. The sample consisted of peripheral blood. The chain carries TRBV5-4 and TRBJ1-3; no definite D call. This CDR3 is CASSYLVGSSGNTIYF. In DNA, the CDR3 is TGTGCCAGCAGCTACCTGGTGGGCTCCTCTGGAAACACCATATATTTT.